The 27 T cell receptor beta chains in this list originate from one sample, sequenced in a study of Ad26.COV2.S vaccination and SARS-CoV-2 variants. Treatment of the sample: roughly 19 received Ad26.COV2.S at low or high dose, single or two shots; 5 received placebo; per-sample allocation not given. Following the first vaccine or placebo injection, samples were taken on day 63. Some clones are missing from TCRdb's copy, which holds only in-frame ones; the method was immunoSEQ multiplex PCR. Of roughly 700,000 clones in the sample, approximately 88% were seen once. Source: peripheral blood, taken in a trial of Ad26.COV2.S vaccine versus placebo. Receptors were obtained from a person between 18 and 60 years old who received the Ad26.COV2.S COVID-19 vaccine or a placebo.

The sample holds a few counts of this clone. V and J are TRBV29-1 and TRBJ2-7; the D is unclear. The ends were cut back, 7 bases at V and 3 bases at J, with 10 bases in the middle. Germline loops: CDR1 SQVTM, CDR2 ANQGSEA. There are 11 residues in the CDR3. In DNA form, the CDR3 reads TGCAGCGCCCTGACGTTCTACGAGCAGTACTTC. This translates into CSALTFYEQYF.

V is TRBV4-2 and J is TRBJ2-5, with D hard to call. Germline CDR1 is LGHNA and CDR2 is YNFKEQ. The length of the CDR3 is 14 residues. Deletions cut 0 bases from V and 8 bases from J, with 13 bases between. Here the CDR3 reads CASSQEQDRDTQYF. In DNA, the CDR3 is TGTGCCAGCAGCCAAGAGCAGGACCGCGACACCCAGTACTTC.

The chain carries TRBV25-1 and TRBJ1-1, with D uncertain. CDR1 and CDR2 (germline): MGHDK, SYGVNS. Trimming shortened V by 6 bases and J by 4 bases, and 15 bases separated the two germline ends. CDR3 length: 14 residues. Here the CDR3 DNA reads TGTGCCAGCAGGCGGGATGGGTCCGGCACTGAAGCTTTCTTT. It specifies CASRRDGSGTEAFF. The full variable domain, rest sourced from reference TRBV25-1 and TRBJ1-1, is EADIYQTPRYLVIGTGKKITLECSQTMGHDKMYWYQQDPGMELHLIHYSYGVNSTEKGDLSSESTVSRIRTEHFPLTLESARPSHTSQYLCASRRDGSGTEAFFGQGTRLTVV.

This chain connects TRBV7-2 to TRBJ2-3; D is unresolved. V lost 2 bases and J lost 0, with 6 bases in between. The CDR3 runs 14 residues. Germline V gene lookup returns CDR1 SGHTA and CDR2 FQGNSA. The CDR3 coding sequence is TGTGCCAGCAGCTTATCTGCTAGCACAGATACGCAGTATTTT. Its translation: CASSLSASTDTQYF.

The CDR3 here is CASSLVTQGDTEAFF. The DNA for the CDR3 is TGCGCCAGCAGCTTGGTGACTCAAGGAGACACTGAAGCTTTCTTT. This rearrangement joins TRBV5-1 to TRBJ1-1, with D hard to call. The CDR3 loop spans 15 amino acids. Germline-derived CDR1 and CDR2 are SGHRS and YFSETQ. Trimming removed 0 bases from V and 3 bases from J, with 12 bases in between. Full variable domain (rest looked up from reference TRBV5-1 and TRBJ1-1): KAGVTQTPRYLIKTRGQQVTLSCSPISGHRSVSWYQQTPGQGLQFLFEYFSETQRNKGNFPGRFSGRQFSNSRSEMNVSTLELGDSALYLCASSLVTQGDTEAFFGQGTRLTVV.

The chain combines TRBV7-3 with TRBJ2-3; TRBD1 matches at 9 bases. V shed 5 bases, J shed 2 bases, and the junction held 8 bases outside the gene matches. Germline loops: CDR1 SGHTA, CDR2 FQGTGA. This CDR3 is built from 16 residues. The CDR3 nucleotides read TGTGCCAGCAGCAAAAAGACAGGGGGAGTCACAGATACGCAGTATTTT. Translation: CASSKKTGGVTDTQYF.

The rearrangement joins TRBV15 to TRBJ2-7, with no clear D. CDR1 is LNHNV and CDR2 is YYDKDF in the germline V gene (reference sequence). The CDR3 is 15 residues long. V lost 0 bases, J lost 0 bases, and 9 bases lay in between. The CDR3 loop is CATSRDPASSYEQYF. The CDR3 bases are TGTGCCACCAGCAGAGATCCGGCCAGCTCCTACGAGCAGTACTTC.

V gene TRBV19 combines with J gene TRBJ2-7; TRBD2 aligns across 8 bases. The CDR3 covers 15 residues. Germline CDR1 reads LNHDA; CDR2 reads SQIVND (reference sequence). J was trimmed by 0 bases and V by 9 bases; bases with no gene match: 10. CDR3 bases: TGTGCCAGCCGTCCGGGCGGGGGGAGCTCCTACGAGCAGTACTTC. It encodes CASRPGGGSSYEQYF.

The V and J genes are TRBV4-3 and TRBJ2-7; 8 bases line up with TRBD2. The CDR3 spans 18 residues. Germline loops: CDR1 LGHNA, CDR2 YSLEER. The junction had 10 bases not matched to a gene; V was cut back by 0 bases and J by 0 bases. The CDR3 DNA reads TGCGCCAGCAGCCAAGACTATACGGGGGGGACTATCTCCTACGAGCAGTACTTC. Protein: CASSQDYTGGTISYEQYF.

The CDR3 spells CASSPRTSGRASEQFF. In DNA, the CDR3 is TGTGCCAGCAGCCCCCGGACTAGCGGGAGGGCCAGTGAGCAGTTCTTC. The chain employs TRBV7-9 and TRBJ2-1; TRBD2 matches 15 bases. The germline gives CDR1 SEHNR, CDR2 FQNEAQ (reference sequence). This CDR3 region has 16 residues. V dropped 5 bases and J dropped 9; count of bases not matched to a gene: 8.

The chain couples TRBV5-1 to TRBJ2-5; no definite D call. There are 14 residues in the CDR3. Germline CDR1 SGHRS, CDR2 YFSETQ. The germline V and J ends were trimmed by 1 base and 10 bases, with 17 bases remaining between them. CDR3 sequence (DNA): TGCGCCAGCAGCTTGCCGGCGAACAATGGTAACCAGTACTTC. Translation: CASSLPANNGNQYF. The complete variable domain, with remaining parts taken from reference TRBV5-1 and TRBJ2-5, reads KAGVTQTPRYLIKTRGQQVTLSCSPISGHRSVSWYQQTPGQGLQFLFEYFSETQRNKGNFPGRFSGRQFSNSRSEMNVSTLELGDSALYLCASSLPANNGNQYFGPGTRLLVL.

The chain couples TRBV15 to TRBJ2-5, with 7 bases identical to TRBD2. V gave up 8 bases and J gave up 2 bases; unmatched junction bases: 8. The CDR3 extends over 14 amino acids. Germline V gene data show CDR1 as LNHNV and CDR2 as YYDKDF (reference sequence). The DNA of the CDR3 is TGTGCCACCGCCCTGAGCGGGGCTCAAGAGACCCAGTACTTC. It yields the protein CATALSGAQETQYF.

The CDR3 DNA reads TGCGCCAGCAGCTCTGAGGCAGGCCGCCAGCCCCAGCATTTT. Translating gives CASSSEAGRQPQHF. This rearrangement joins TRBV5-1 to TRBJ1-5, with D unclear. The CDR3 runs 14 residues. Between the trimmed V and J ends, which lost 3 bases and 7 bases, there was a span of 14 bases. Looked up from germline, CDR1 is SGHRS and CDR2 is YFSETQ.

This chain links TRBV5-6 with TRBJ2-7, with 12 bases that match TRBD2. With 0 bases clipped from V and 7 bases from J, the junction kept 5 bases outside the gene matches. CDR3 length equals 15 residues. CDR1 is SGHDT and CDR2 is YYEEEE in the germline V gene. CDR3 bases: TGTGCCAGCAGCTTGGCCGGGACTAGCGGGCGGGAGCAGTACTTC. It yields the protein CASSLAGTSGREQYF.

This clone was seen only once. This chain uses TRBV5-1 with TRBJ1-2; a weak D match, TRBD1 (6 bases). The CDR3 is 13 residues long. Germline values: CDR1 SGHRS, CDR2 YFSETQ. Deletions cut 4 bases from V and 4 bases from J, with 11 bases between. The CDR3 sequence is CASSIQGIYGYTF. In DNA, the CDR3 is TGCGCCAGCAGCATACAGGGCATCTATGGCTACACCTTC.

V and J are TRBV10-3 and TRBJ2-1, with D perhaps matching TRBD2 (5 bases). CDR1 is ENHRY and CDR2 is SYGVKD in the germline V gene. CDR3 length: 15 residues. V was cut by 3 bases and J by 4 bases, with 13 bases left in between. CDR3 residues: CAISESSGLYNEQFF. CDR3 DNA: TGTGCCATCAGTGAAAGTTCGGGATTGTACAATGAGCAGTTCTTC.

The chain employs TRBV6-5 and TRBJ1-1; D is ambiguous. Germline values: CDR1 MNHEY, CDR2 SVGAGI. This CDR3 contains 14 residues. Deletions cut 9 bases from V and 0 bases from J, with 14 bases between. Here the CDR3 DNA reads TGTGCCAGTACCTGGTCGTTGTTGAACACTGAAGCTTTCTTT. It translates to CASTWSLLNTEAFF.

This clone was seen once. V gene TRBV28 combines with J gene TRBJ1-2; D gene ambiguous. This CDR3 comprises 11 residues. CDR1 and CDR2 (germline): MDHEN, SYDVKM. Trimming stripped 5 bases from V and 6 bases from J, with 7 bases between. The CDR3 nucleotides read TGTGCCAGCAGTGCCAGAGATGGCTACACCTTC. Translated: CASSARDGYTF.

The chain joins TRBV30 to TRBJ2-7; D unresolved. Germline V gives CDR1 GTSNPN, CDR2 SVGIG (reference sequence). Trimming left V 2 bases short and J 7 bases short, with 6 bases between. The CDR3 length is 10 residues. CDR3 in amino acids: CAWSSGEQYF. CDR3 nucleotides: TGTGCCTGGAGTTCCGGGGAGCAGTACTTC. Complete variable domain (other parts from reference TRBV30 and TRBJ2-7): SQTIHQWPATLVQPVGSPLSLECTVEGTSNPNLYWYRQAAGRGLQLLFYSVGIGQISSEVPQNLSASRPQDRQFILSSKKLLLSDSGFYLCAWSSGEQYFGPGTRLTVT.

This clone came up a few times. The CDR3 here is CAWSRGGSYEQYF. The CDR3 DNA sequence: TGTGCCTGGAGCCGGGGCGGATCCTACGAGCAGTACTTC. The V call is TRBV30, the J call TRBJ2-7, with D tentatively TRBD1 or TRBD2 (5 bases each). CDR1 and CDR2 from the germline V gene are GTSNPN and SVGIG (reference sequence). Trimming took off 3 bases at V and 1 base at J, with 10 bases between the two ends. This CDR3 has 13 amino acids.

This clone was observed once. The chain recombines TRBV5-4 with TRBJ2-1; no definite D call. V lost 4 bases to trimming and J lost 4 bases, with 12 bases between them. In germline, CDR1 is SGHNT, CDR2 YYREEE (reference sequence). The length of the CDR3 is 14 residues. The CDR3 bases are TGTGCCAGCAGCCCATCCGTGGGTTACAATGAGCAGTTCTTC. This encodes CASSPSVGYNEQFF. The full variable domain, rest sourced from reference TRBV5-4 and TRBJ2-1, is ETGVTQSPTHLIKTRGQQVTLRCSSQSGHNTVSWYQQALGQGPQFIFQYYREEENGRGNFPPRFSGLQFPNYSSELNVNALELDDSALYLCASSPSVGYNEQFFGPGTRLTVL.

This sequence joins TRBV6-5 and TRBJ2-7, with 7 bases fitting TRBD1. Germline trimming cut 4 bases from V and 3 bases from J; bases unmatched to any gene: 3. This CDR3 comprises 13 residues. Per germline, CDR1 MNHEY and CDR2 SVGAGI. The CDR3 nucleotides are TGTGCCAGCAGTTCCCGACAGGGCTACGAGCAGTACTTC. This encodes CASSSRQGYEQYF.

The CDR3 reads CASSVQAGGETQYF. The CDR3 coding sequence is TGTGCCAGTAGTGTACAAGCGGGGGGAGAGACCCAGTACTTC. The chain employs TRBV19 and TRBJ2-5; TRBD2 matches 9 bases. V shed 5 bases, J shed 4 bases, and the junction held 5 bases outside the gene matches. The CDR3 is 14 residues long. Germline CDR1 and CDR2: LNHDA and SQIVND (reference sequence).

This chain joins TRBV4-3 and TRBJ1-5, with no clear D. CDR1 and CDR2 from the germline V gene are LGHNA and YSLEER. The CDR3 runs to 14 residues. V lost 1 base and J lost 6, with 10 bases in between. For the CDR3, the DNA is TGCGCCAGCAGCCAAGGCCCAACTGGTCAGCCCCAGCATTTT. This translates into CASSQGPTGQPQHF.

V is TRBV7-9 and J is TRBJ1-6; TRBD1 might be the D (6 bases). Germline CDR1 is SEHNR and CDR2 is FQNEAQ (reference sequence). CDR3 size: 14 residues. V was cut by 9 bases and J by 6 bases, with 15 bases left in between. The CDR3: CASDLGQLNSPLHF. CDR3 nucleotides: TGTGCCAGTGACCTCGGACAGCTTAATTCACCCCTCCACTTT.

V usage is TRBV19 and J usage is TRBJ2-1; either TRBD1 or TRBD2 may fit D (5 bases each). CDR1 is LNHDA and CDR2 is SQIVND in the germline V gene (reference sequence). Trimming removed 10 bases at V and 12 bases at J, with 16 bases between. The CDR3 loop spans 11 amino acids. The CDR3: CATGTQRRQFF. The CDR3 coding sequence is TGTGCCACCGGGACGCAGAGGCGGCAGTTCTTC.

CDR3 DNA sequence: TGTGCCAGCAGTCCCAGGGGGGACTCTGGAAACACCATATATTTT. Translated, it gives CASSPRGDSGNTIYF. The chain has TRBV6-2 or TRBV6-3 and TRBJ1-3; 7 bases align to TRBD1. CDR1 is MNHEY, CDR2 SVGEGT, per germline. The ends lost 5 bases at V and 0 bases at J; junction bases unmatched: 4. This CDR3 has 15 amino acids.